The clone carrying this T cell receptor (beta chain) has just a few counts. This specimen comes from a study of T-cell memory formation after mild COVID-19. Using its own MiXCR run on the 5' RACE reads, TCRdb lists one record per CDR3 protein. The sample includes some 410,000 distinct CDR3 sequences, 23% of them seen just once. The V segment lost 3 bases and the J segment 2 bases; nucleotides outside the gene matches: 6. The CDR3 sequence is 15 residues long. Germline assignment: CDR1 SQVTM and CDR2 ANQGSEA. Input material: PBMCs or a T cell subset sorted from them (not recorded which). The sequence was obtained from an adult woman who had mild COVID-19 (a few samples of this study predate the infection). Cell type and time point are not known. The genes are TRBV29-1 and TRBJ2-7; 11 nucleotides agree with TRBD1. The CDR3 protein is CSVEYPGQGAYEQYF. Here the CDR3 DNA reads TGCAGCGTTGAGTATCCGGGACAGGGGGCCTACGAGCAGTACTTC.